Listed below are T cell receptor beta chains from one sample, sequenced in a study of blood T cell repertoires in COVID-19. Here immunoSEQ multiplex PCR was the method, and the copy in TCRdb shows in-frame clones only, minus some. Of about 94,000 clones listed, 65% to 85% are singletons. The sample was peripheral blood. The receptors here all came from a man aged 60 to 69 with acute or convalescent COVID-19. Each CDR3 is given with its conserved first and last residue. D genes are given only for firm matches. Part of the rows lack a size; the others show once, few, many or a class for expanded clones.

TRBV18	TRBD2	-	TRBJ2-1	CASSPSERGGSIEQFF	TGTGCCAGCTCACCAAGCGAGCGGGGGGGGTCTATTGAGCAGTTCTTC
TRBV7-6	TRBD1	-	TRBJ1-2	CASSPTGAYGYTF	TGTGCCAGCAGCCCTACAGGGGCCTATGGCTACACCTTC
TRBV30	-	once	TRBJ1-4	CAWSVLQTVDEKLFF	TGTGCCTGGAGTGTACTACAGACAGTCGATGAAAAACTGTTTTTT
TRBV4-3	TRBD1	-	TRBJ1-2	CASSQYPGQGTGYTF	TGCGCCAGCAGCCAGTATCCGGGACAGGGGACGGGCTACACCTTC
TRBV3-1/TRBV3-2	-	once	TRBJ2-1	CASSQDLLAASYNEQFF	TGTGCCAGCAGCCAAGATCTCTTGGCTGCATCCTACAATGAGCAGTTCTTC
TRBV6-2/TRBV6-3	-	-	TRBJ2-3	CASSYWNRDEDTQYF	TGTGCCAGCAGTTACTGGAACAGGGATGAAGATACGCAGTATTTT
TRBV18	-	-	TRBJ1-1	CASSQKQTNTEAFF	TGTGCCAGCTCACAGAAACAGACGAACACTGAAGCTTTCTTT
TRBV7-9	TRBD2	-	TRBJ2-1	CASSALAGPYNEQFF	TGTGCCAGCAGCGCACTAGCGGGCCCCTACAATGAGCAGTTCTTC
TRBV5-5	-	-	TRBJ2-3	CASSPGLLTDTQYF	TGTGCCAGCAGCCCCGGACTCCTCACAGATACGCAGTATTTT
TRBV19	-	-	TRBJ1-6	CASSGGYYNSPLHF	TGTGCCAGTAGTGGCGGTTACTATAATTCACCCCTCCACTTT
TRBV10-3	-	-	TRBJ2-1	CAIGQRGNEQFF	TGTGCCATCGGCCAGCGCGGCAATGAGCAGTTCTTC
TRBV6-2/TRBV6-3	-	-	TRBJ1-6	CASSRTGESLHF	TGTGCCAGCAGCCGAACCGGAGAATCCCTCCACTTT
TRBV4-1	TRBD2	-	TRBJ2-1	CASSQQSGGIDEQFF	TGCGCCAGCAGCCAACAGAGCGGGGGCATAGATGAGCAGTTCTTC
TRBV5-6	-	few	TRBJ1-5	CASSLARDGRQPQHF	TGTGCCAGCAGCTTGGCCAGGGATGGGCGTCAGCCCCAGCATTTT
TRBV6-1	TRBD1	once	TRBJ1-6	CASSEAWTGDHSPLHF	TGTGCCAGCAGTGAAGCTTGGACAGGGGATCATTCACCCCTCCACTTT
TRBV5-8	TRBD2	-	TRBJ2-1	CASSLPPGLAGGHVDEQFF	TGTGCCAGCAGCCTCCCACCGGGACTAGCGGGGGGGCATGTCGATGAGCAGTTCTTC
TRBV19	TRBD1	few	TRBJ2-7	CASSGGQGNHEQYF	TGTGCCAGTAGTGGGGGACAGGGAAACCACGAGCAGTACTTC
TRBV29-1	TRBD2	once	TRBJ2-3	CSVEQRGGADTQYF	TGCAGCGTTGAACAGCGGGGGGGTGCAGATACGCAGTATTTT
TRBV27	-	once	TRBJ1-5	CASSLGPFSNQPQHF	TGTGCCAGCAGTTTAGGGCCCTTTAGCAATCAGCCCCAGCATTTT
TRBV24-1	TRBD1	-	TRBJ2-2	CATSDAGTENTGELFF	TGTGCCACCAGTGATGCCGGGACAGAGAACACCGGGGAGCTGTTTTTT
TRBV7-9	-	-	TRBJ2-1	CASSPDSYNEQFF	TGTGCCAGCAGCCCCGACAGCTACAATGAGCAGTTCTTC
TRBV18	-	-	TRBJ1-2	CASSHDGPNYGYTF	TGTGCCAGCTCCCATGATGGCCCGAACTATGGCTACACCTTC
TRBV2	TRBD1	-	TRBJ2-1	CASSVGQGGSYNEQFF	TGTGCCAGCAGTGTCGGACAGGGGGGCTCCTACAATGAGCAGTTCTTC
TRBV19	TRBD1	-	TRBJ2-7	CASSRTGGYEQYF	TGTGCCAGTTCCCGGACAGGGGGCTACGAGCAGTACTTC
TRBV6-1	-	few	TRBJ1-2	CASSVGRSVSSYGGYTF	TGTGCCAGCAGTGTTGGGCGTAGCGTATCCTCTTATGGGGGCTACACCTTC
TRBV18	TRBD1	-	TRBJ1-5	CASSLRGQRDQPQHF	TGTGCCAGCTCACTCAGGGGGCAGAGGGATCAGCCCCAGCATTTT